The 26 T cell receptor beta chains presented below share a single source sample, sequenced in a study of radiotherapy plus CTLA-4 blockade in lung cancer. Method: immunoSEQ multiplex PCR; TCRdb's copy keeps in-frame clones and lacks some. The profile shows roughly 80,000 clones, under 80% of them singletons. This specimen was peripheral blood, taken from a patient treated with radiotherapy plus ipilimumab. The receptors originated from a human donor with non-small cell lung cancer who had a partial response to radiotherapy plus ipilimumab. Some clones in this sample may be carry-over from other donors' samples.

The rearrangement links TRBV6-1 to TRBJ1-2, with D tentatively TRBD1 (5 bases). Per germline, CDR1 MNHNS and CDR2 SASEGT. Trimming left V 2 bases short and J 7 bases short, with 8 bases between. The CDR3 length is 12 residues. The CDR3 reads CASSEFRVGYTF. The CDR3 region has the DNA TGTGCCAGCAGTGAATTCAGGGTTGGCTACACCTTC.

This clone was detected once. The CDR3 sequence: CASSGLYEQYF. The CDR3 DNA sequence: TGTGCCAGCAGTGGACTGTACGAGCAGTACTTC. The chain is built from TRBV6-1 and TRBJ2-7, with D uncertain. Germline CDR1 reads MNHNS; CDR2 reads SASEGT. The CDR3 loop spans 11 amino acids. V gave up 4 bases and J gave up 4 bases, with 5 bases separating them.

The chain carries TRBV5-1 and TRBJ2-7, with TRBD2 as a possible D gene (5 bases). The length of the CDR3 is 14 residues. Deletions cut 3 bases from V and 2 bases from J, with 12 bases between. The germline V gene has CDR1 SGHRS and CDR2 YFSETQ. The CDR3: CASSSDLATYEQYF. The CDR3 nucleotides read TGCGCCAGCAGCTCGGACTTAGCGACCTACGAGCAGTACTTC.

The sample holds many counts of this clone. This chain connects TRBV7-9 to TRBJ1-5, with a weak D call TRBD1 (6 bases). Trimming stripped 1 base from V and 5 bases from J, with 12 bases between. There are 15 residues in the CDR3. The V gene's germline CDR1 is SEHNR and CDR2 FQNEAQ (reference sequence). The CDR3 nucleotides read TGTGCCAGCAGCTTAGGCTCAGGGACATATCAGCCCCAGCATTTT. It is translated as CASSLGSGTYQPQHF. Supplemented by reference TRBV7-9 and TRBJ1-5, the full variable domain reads DTGVSQNPRHKITKRGQNVTFRCDPISEHNRLYWYRQTLGQGPEFLTYFQNEAQLEKSRLLSDRFSAERPKGSFSTLEIQRTEQGDSAMYLCASSLGSGTYQPQHFGDGTRLSIL.

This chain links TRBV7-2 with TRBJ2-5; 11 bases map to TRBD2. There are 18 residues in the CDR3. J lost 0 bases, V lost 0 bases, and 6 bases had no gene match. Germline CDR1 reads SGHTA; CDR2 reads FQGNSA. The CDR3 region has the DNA TGTGCCAGCAGCTTAGCCGCGCTAGCGGGGGGTAACCAAGAGACCCAGTACTTC. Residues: CASSLAALAGGNQETQYF.

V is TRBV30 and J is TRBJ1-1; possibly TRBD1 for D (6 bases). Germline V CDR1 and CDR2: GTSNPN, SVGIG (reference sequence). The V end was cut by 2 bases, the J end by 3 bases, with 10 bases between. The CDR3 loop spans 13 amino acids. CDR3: CAWSRGLDTEAFF. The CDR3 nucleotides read TGTGCCTGGAGTAGGGGGTTGGACACTGAAGCTTTCTTT.

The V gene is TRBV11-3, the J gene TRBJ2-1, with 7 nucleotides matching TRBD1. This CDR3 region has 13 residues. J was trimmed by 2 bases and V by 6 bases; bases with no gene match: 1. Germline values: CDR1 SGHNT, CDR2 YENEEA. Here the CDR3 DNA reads TGTGCCAGCAGTGGGACAGCCTACAATGAGCAGTTCTTC. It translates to CASSGTAYNEQFF. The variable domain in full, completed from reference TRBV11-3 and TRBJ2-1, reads EAGVVQSPRYKIIEKKQPVAFWCNPISGHNTLYWYLQNLGQGPELLIRYENEEAVDDSQLPKDRFSAERLKGVDSTLKIQPAELGDSAVYLCASSGTAYNEQFFGPGTRLTVL.

As DNA, the CDR3 is TGTGCCAGCAGCCCCAGGAGGGAGGCCATTCAGTACTTC. This gives the protein CASSPRREAIQYF. The genes are TRBV11-2 and TRBJ2-4; weak D call: TRBD2 (6 bases). Germline assignment: CDR1 SGHAT and CDR2 FQNNGV. The V end lost 5 bases, the J end lost 9 bases, and 14 bases lay between the germline ends. CDR3 length: 13 amino acids.

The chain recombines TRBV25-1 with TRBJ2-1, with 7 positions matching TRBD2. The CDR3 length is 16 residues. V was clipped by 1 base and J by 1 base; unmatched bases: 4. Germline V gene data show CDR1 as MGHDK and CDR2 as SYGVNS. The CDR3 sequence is CASSEFGGSSYNEQFF. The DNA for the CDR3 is TGTGCCAGCAGTGAATTTGGCGGGAGTTCCTACAATGAGCAGTTCTTC. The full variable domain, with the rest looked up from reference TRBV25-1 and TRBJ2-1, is EADIYQTPRYLVIGTGKKITLECSQTMGHDKMYWYQQDPGMELHLIHYSYGVNSTEKGDLSSESTVSRIRTEHFPLTLESARPSHTSQYLCASSEFGGSSYNEQFFGPGTRLTVL.

In DNA form, the CDR3 reads TGTGCCAGCTCACCACCGCATGGGGCTAGCGGGAGGACTACCTACGAGCAGTACTTC. Translated: CASSPPHGASGRTTYEQYF. The chain combines TRBV18 with TRBJ2-7, with 11 bases fitting TRBD2. With 0 bases clipped from V and 2 bases from J, the junction kept 12 bases outside the gene matches. Looked up from germline, CDR1 is KGHSH and CDR2 is LQKENI. The CDR3 has 19 amino acids.

DNA for the CDR3: TGTGCCAGCAGCTTAGATTCCAGGACTAGCGGAAAAGAGACCCAGTACTTC. This gives the protein CASSLDSRTSGKETQYF. The chain carries TRBV7-8 and TRBJ2-5; TRBD2 aligns across 10 bases. Germline V gene data show CDR1 as SGHVS and CDR2 as FQNEAQ. This CDR3 has 17 residues. V lost 1 base and J lost 3; bases outside the gene matches: 8.

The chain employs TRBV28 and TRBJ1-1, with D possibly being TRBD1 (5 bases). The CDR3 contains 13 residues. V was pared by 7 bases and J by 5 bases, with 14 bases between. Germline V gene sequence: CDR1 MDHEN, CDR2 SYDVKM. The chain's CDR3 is CASTRRVGTEAFF. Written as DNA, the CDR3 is TGTGCCAGCACGCGCAGGGTTGGGACTGAAGCTTTCTTT.

The CDR3, as DNA: TGTGCCAGCAGCCTCTATTTGGTGGTTAACTATGGCTACACCTTC. It is translated as CASSLYLVVNYGYTF. The gene calls are TRBV7-9 and TRBJ1-2; no reliable D call. V was shortened by 5 bases and J by 1 base, with 14 bases between the two germline ends. There are 15 residues in the CDR3. Germline values: CDR1 SEHNR, CDR2 FQNEAQ (reference sequence).

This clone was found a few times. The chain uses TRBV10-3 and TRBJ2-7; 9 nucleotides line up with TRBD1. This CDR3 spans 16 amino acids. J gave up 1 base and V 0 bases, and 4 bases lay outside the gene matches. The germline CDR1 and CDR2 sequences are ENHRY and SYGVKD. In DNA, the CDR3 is TGTGCCATCAGTGAGTCGTCGGGGACAGGGTCCTACGAGCAGTACTTC. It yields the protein CAISESSGTGSYEQYF.

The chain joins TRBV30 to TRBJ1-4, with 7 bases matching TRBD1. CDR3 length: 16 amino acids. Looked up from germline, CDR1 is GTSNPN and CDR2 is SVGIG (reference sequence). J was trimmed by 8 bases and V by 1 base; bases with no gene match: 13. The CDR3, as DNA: TGTGCCTGGAGTGGCCCCCTTGGACAGGTTAAAGAAAAACTGTTTTTT. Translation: CAWSGPLGQVKEKLFF.

The CDR3: CASSYETAPGYEQYF. The CDR3 DNA reads as TGTGCCAGCAGCTATGAGACAGCTCCAGGCTACGAGCAGTACTTC. This rearrangement joins TRBV5-4 to TRBJ2-7; D is possibly TRBD1 (5 bases). CDR3 size: 15 residues. Germline CDR1 is SGHNT and CDR2 is YYREEE (reference sequence). Trimming left V 3 bases short and J 3 bases short, with 16 bases between.

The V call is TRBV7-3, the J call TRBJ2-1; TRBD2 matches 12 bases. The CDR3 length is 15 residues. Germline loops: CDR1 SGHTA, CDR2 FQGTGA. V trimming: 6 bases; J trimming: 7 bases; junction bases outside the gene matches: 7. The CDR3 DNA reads TGTGCCAGCAGTGAGACTAGCGGGAGAGCTAATGAGCAGTTCTTC. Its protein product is CASSETSGRANEQFF.

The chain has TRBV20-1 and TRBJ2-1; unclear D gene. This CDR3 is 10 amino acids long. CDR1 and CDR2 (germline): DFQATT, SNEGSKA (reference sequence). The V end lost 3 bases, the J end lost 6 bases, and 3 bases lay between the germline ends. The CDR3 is CSASLNEQFF. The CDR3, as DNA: TGCAGTGCTAGTCTCAATGAGCAGTTCTTC.

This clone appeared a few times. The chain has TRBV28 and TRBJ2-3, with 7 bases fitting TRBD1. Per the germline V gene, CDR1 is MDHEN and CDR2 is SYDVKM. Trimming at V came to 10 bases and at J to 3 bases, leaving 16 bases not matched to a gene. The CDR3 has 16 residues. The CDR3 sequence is CATLGSRDSKTDTQYF. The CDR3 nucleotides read TGTGCCACCTTGGGTTCACGGGACAGTAAAACAGATACGCAGTATTTT.

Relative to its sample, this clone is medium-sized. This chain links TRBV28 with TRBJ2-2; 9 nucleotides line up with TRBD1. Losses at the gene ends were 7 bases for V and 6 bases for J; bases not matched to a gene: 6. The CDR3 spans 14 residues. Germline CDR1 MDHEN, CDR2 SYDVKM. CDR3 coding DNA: TGTGCCAGCACGACCGGGACAGGGCCCGGGGAGCTGTTTTTT. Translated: CASTTGTGPGELFF.

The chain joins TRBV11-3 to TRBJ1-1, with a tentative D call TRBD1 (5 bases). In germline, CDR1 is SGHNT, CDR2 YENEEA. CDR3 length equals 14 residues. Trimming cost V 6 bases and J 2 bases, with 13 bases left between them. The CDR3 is CASRRGKENTEAFF. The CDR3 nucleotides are TGTGCCAGCAGGCGGGGCAAGGAAAACACTGAAGCTTTCTTT. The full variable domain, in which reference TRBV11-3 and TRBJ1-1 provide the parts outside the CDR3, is EAGVVQSPRYKIIEKKQPVAFWCNPISGHNTLYWYLQNLGQGPELLIRYENEEAVDDSQLPKDRFSAERLKGVDSTLKIQPAELGDSAVYLCASRRGKENTEAFFGQGTRLTVV.

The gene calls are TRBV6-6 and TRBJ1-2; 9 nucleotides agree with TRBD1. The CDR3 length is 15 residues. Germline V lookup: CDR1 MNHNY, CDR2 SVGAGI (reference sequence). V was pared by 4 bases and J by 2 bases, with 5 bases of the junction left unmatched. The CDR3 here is CASSFRQGGNYGYTF. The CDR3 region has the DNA TGTGCCAGCAGTTTTCGACAGGGGGGAAACTATGGCTACACCTTC.

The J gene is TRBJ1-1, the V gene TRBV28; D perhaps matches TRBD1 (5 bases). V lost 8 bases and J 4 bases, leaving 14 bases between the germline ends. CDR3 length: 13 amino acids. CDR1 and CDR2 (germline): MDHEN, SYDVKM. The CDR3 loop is CASYSLGGTEAFF. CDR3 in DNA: TGTGCCAGCTATAGCTTGGGGGGCACTGAAGCTTTCTTT.

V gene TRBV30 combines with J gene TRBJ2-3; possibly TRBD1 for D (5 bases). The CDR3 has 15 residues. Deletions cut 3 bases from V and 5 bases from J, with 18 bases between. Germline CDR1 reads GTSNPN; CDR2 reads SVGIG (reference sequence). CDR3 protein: CAWRTAAGWGDTQYF. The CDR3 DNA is TGTGCCTGGAGAACCGCTGCAGGGTGGGGAGATACGCAGTATTTT.

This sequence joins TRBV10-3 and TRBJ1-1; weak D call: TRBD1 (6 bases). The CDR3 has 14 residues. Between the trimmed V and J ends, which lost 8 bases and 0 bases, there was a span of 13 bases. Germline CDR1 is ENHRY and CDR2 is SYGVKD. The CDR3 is CAIRRGGLNTEAFF. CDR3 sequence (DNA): TGTGCCATCCGCCGCGGGGGCCTGAACACTGAAGCTTTCTTT.

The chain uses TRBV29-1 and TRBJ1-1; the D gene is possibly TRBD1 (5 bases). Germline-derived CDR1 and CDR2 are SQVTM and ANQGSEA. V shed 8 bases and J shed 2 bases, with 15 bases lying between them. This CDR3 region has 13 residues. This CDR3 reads CSSSLGGNTEAFF. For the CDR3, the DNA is TGCAGCTCCTCACTCGGGGGTAACACTGAAGCTTTCTTT.